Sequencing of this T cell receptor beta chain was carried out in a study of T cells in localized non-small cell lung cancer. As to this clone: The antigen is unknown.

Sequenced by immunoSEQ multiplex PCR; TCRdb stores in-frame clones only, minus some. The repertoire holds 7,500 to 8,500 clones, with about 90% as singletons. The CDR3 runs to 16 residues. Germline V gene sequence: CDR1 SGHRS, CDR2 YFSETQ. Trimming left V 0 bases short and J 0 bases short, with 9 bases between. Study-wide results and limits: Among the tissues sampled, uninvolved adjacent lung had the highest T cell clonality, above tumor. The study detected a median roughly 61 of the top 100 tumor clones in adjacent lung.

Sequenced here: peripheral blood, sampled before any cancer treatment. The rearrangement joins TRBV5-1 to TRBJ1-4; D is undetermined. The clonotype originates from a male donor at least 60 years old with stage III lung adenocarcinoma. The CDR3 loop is CASSLDAAATNEKLFF. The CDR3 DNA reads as TGCGCCAGCAGCTTGGATGCAGCTGCAACTAATGAAAAACTGTTTTTT.